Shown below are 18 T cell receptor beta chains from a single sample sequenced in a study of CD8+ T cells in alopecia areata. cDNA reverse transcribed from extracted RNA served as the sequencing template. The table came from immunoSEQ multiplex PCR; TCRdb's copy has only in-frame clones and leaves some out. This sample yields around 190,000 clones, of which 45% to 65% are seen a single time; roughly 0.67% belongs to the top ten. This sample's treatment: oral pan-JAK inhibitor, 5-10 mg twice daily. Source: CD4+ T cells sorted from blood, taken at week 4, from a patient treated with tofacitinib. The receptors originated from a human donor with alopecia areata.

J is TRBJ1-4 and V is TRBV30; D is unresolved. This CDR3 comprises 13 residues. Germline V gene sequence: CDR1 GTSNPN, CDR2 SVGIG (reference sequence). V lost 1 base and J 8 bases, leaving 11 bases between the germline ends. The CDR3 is CAWSAADFEKLFF. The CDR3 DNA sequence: TGTGCCTGGAGTGCAGCCGACTTCGAAAAACTGTTTTTT.

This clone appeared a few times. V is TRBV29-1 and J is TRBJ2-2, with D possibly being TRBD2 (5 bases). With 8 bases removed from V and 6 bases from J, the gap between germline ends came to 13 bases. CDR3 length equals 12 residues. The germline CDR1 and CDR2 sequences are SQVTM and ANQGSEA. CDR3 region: CSSRGSAGELFF. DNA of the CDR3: TGCAGCTCCCGTGGGAGTGCCGGGGAGCTGTTTTTT.

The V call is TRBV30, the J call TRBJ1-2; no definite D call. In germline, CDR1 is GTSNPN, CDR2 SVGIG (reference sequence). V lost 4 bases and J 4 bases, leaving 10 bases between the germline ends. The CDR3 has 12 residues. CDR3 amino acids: CAWTRGLYGYTF. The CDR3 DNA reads TGTGCCTGGACGCGGGGTCTCTATGGCTACACCTTC.

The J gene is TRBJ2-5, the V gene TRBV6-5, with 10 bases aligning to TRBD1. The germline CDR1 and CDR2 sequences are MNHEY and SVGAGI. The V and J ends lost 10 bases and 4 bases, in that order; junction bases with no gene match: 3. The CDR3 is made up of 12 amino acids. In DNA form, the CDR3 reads TGTGCCATCGGACAGGGGGGAGAGACCCAGTACTTC. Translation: CAIGQGGETQYF.

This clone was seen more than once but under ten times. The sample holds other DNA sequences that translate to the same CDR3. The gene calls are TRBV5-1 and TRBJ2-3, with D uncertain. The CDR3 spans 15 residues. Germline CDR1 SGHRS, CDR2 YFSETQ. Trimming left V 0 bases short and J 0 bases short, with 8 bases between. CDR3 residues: CASSLDVSSTDTQYF. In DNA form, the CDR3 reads TGCGCCAGCAGCTTGGATGTCTCTAGCACAGATACGCAGTATTTT.

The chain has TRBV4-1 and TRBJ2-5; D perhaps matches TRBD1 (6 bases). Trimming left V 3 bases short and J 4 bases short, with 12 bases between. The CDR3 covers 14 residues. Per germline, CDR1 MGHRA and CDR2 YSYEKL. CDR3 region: CASSHVDSRETQYF. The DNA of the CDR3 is TGCGCCAGCAGCCATGTGGACAGTCGAGAGACCCAGTACTTC.

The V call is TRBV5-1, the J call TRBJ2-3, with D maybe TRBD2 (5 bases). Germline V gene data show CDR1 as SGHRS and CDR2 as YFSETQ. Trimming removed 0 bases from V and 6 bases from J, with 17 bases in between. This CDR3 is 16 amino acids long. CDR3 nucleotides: TGCGCCAGCAGCTTGGGGGCGATACAGAGGGCGGATACGCAGTATTTT. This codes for CASSLGAIQRADTQYF. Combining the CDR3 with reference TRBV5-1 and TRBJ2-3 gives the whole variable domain KAGVTQTPRYLIKTRGQQVTLSCSPISGHRSVSWYQQTPGQGLQFLFEYFSETQRNKGNFPGRFSGRQFSNSRSEMNVSTLELGDSALYLCASSLGAIQRADTQYFGPGTRLTVL.

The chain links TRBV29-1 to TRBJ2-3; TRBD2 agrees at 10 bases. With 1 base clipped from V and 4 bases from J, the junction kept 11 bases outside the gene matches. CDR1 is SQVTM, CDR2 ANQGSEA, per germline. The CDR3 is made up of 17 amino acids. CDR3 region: CSVEAPGIAGGSDTQYF. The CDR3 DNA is TGCAGCGTTGAAGCTCCCGGGATAGCGGGAGGCTCAGATACGCAGTATTTT.

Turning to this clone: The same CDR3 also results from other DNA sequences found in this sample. The CDR3 loop is CAWSPRGGTEAFF. DNA for the CDR3: TGTGCCTGGAGTCCTAGGGGTGGCACTGAAGCTTTCTTT. The chain carries TRBV30 and TRBJ1-1; tentative D call: TRBD1 (5 bases). CDR3 length equals 13 residues. V was cut by 2 bases and J by 4 bases, with 11 bases left in between. CDR1 and CDR2 (germline): GTSNPN, SVGIG (reference sequence).

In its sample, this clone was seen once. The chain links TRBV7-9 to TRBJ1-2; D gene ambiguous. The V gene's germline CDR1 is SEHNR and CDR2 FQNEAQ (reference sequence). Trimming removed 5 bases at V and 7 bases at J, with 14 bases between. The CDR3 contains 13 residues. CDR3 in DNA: TGTGCCAGCAGCCCAGCGGTATTTGCTGGCTACACCTTC. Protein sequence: CASSPAVFAGYTF.

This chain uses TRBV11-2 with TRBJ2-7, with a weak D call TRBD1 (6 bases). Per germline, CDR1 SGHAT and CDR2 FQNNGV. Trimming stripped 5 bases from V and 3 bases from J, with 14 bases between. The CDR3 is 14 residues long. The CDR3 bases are TGTGCCAGCAGCGCAGGGGCCCCCCTCTACGAGCAGTACTTC. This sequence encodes CASSAGAPLYEQYF.

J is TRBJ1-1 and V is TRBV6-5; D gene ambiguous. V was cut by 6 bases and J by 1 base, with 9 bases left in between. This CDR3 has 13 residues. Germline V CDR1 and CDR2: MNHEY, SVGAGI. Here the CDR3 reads CASSRIRNTEAFF. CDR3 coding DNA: TGTGCCAGCAGCCGCATAAGGAACACTGAAGCTTTCTTT.

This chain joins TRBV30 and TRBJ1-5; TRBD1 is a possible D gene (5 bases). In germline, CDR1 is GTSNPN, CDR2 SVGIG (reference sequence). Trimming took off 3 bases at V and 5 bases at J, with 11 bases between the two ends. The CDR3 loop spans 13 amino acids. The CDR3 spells CAWSTVGDQPQHF. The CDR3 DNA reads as TGTGCCTGGAGCACTGTGGGGGATCAGCCCCAGCATTTT.

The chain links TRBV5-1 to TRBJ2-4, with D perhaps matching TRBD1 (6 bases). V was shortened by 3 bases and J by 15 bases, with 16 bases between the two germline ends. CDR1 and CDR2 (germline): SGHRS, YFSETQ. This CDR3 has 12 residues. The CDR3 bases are TGCGCCAGCAGCTCCCAACTGGGACAATGGTACTTC. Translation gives CASSSQLGQWYF.

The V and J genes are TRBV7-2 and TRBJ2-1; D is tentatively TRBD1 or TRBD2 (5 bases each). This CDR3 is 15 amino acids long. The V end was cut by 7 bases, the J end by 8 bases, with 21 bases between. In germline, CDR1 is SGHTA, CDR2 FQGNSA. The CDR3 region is CASTYTGTQGYEQFF. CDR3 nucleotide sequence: TGTGCCAGCACCTATACCGGGACCCAAGGCTATGAGCAGTTCTTC.

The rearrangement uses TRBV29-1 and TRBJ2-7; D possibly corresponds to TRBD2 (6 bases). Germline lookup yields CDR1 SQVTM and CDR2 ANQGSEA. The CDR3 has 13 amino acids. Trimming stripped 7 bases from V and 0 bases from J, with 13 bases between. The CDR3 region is CSGRDSSSYEQYF. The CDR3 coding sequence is TGCAGCGGCCGGGACTCCAGCTCCTACGAGCAGTACTTC.

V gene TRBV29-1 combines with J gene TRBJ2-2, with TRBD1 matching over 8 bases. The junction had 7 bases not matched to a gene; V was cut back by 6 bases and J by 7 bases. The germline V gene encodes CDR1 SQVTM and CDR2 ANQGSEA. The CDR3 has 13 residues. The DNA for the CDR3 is TGCAGCGTCGACAGGGGCAAAGGCGGGGAGCTGTTTTTT. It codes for CSVDRGKGGELFF.

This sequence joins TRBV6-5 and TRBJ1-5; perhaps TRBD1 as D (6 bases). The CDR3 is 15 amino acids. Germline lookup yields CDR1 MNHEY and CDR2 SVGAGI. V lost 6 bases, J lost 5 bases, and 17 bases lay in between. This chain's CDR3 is CASRRGGAGDQPQHF. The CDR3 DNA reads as TGTGCCAGCAGGCGAGGCGGGGCAGGGGATCAGCCCCAGCATTTT.